Sequencing of this T cell receptor beta chain was carried out in a study of cytomegalovirus exposure and HLA in healthy donors. Study results and limitations: For most TCR sequences rarity was the rule, although some public TCRs occurred in many donors. Associated with cytomegalovirus, according to the listing, were approximately 160 TCR beta chains.

In the case of this clone: What it recognizes is unknown.

Germline CDR1 and CDR2: MGHRA and YSYEKL. Losses at the gene ends were 3 bases for V and 5 bases for J; bases not matched to a gene: 8. The CDR3 sequence is 16 residues long. PCR involved 60 Vbeta and 13 Jbeta primers. The data were produced by immunoSEQ multiplex PCR, yet TCRdb's version contains in-frame clones alone and is incomplete. The table has 200,000 or so clones, 75% to 90% seen once. This chain uses TRBV4-1 with TRBJ2-1, with 9 bases aligning to TRBD1. Specimen: PBMCs. The receptor's source is a woman aged 50 to 65 in good health and CMV-seropositive. CDR3 coding DNA: TGCGCCAGCAGCCAGGACCGGGACAGGGTTGACAATGAGCAGTTCTTC. Translating it yields CASSQDRDRVDNEQFF.